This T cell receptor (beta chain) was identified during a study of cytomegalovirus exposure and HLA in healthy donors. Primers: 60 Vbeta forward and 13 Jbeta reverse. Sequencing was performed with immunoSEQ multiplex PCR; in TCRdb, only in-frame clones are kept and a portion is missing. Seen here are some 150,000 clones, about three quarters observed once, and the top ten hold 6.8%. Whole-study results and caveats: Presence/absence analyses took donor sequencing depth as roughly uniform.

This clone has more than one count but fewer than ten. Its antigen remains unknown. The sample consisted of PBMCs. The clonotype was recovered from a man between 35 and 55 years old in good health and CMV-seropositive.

The chain's CDR3 is CASSLSLSGKLFF. The CDR3 DNA is TGTGCCAGCAGTTTATCTCTGAGCGGAAAACTGTTTTTT. The chain joins TRBV28 to TRBJ1-4; no clear D gene. The CDR3 consists of 13 residues. Deletions cut 1 base from V and 10 bases from J, with 10 bases between. CDR1 is MDHEN and CDR2 is SYDVKM in the germline V gene.